The source of this T cell receptor (beta chain) is a study of T-cell reconstitution after alpha-beta-depleted transplantation in children. Library preparation (for TCRbeta) was performed with unique molecular identifiers. TCRdb re-derived calls from the PCR reads in MiXCR, one entry per CDR3 protein. The table shows fewer than 700,000 distinct CDR3 sequences, with under 30% occurring only once. Germline V gene data show CDR1 as SGHTA and CDR2 as FQGNSA. V gave up 6 bases and J gave up 0 bases; unmatched junction bases: 4. The length of the CDR3 is 14 residues. This clonotype was counted many times. The sequence was obtained from a boy younger than two who had a stem cell transplant for acute myeloid leukemia, so the T cells may come from the graft donor. The chain has TRBV7-2 and TRBJ2-7; the match to TRBD1 covers 8 bases. The specimen comprised PBMCs, mostly from graft donor cells, sampled 360 days after TCRalphabeta/CD19-depleted stem cell transplant. The CDR3 sequence: CASSSDRGSYEQYF. CDR3 in DNA: TGTGCCAGCAGTTCCGACAGGGGCTCCTACGAGCAGTACTTC.